One T cell receptor beta chain is described in this entry. The CDR3 is 14 residues long. After removal of 1 base from V and 2 bases from J, the junction contained 1 base not matched to a gene. CDR1 and CDR2 (germline): SGHNT, YYREEE (reference sequence). The sample originates from a study of blood T cell repertoires in COVID-19. Sequenced by immunoSEQ multiplex PCR; TCRdb stores in-frame clones only, minus some. The sample yields about 310,000 clones, around 90% seen once. Material for sequencing was peripheral blood. This TCR was sampled from a man between 50 and 59 years old with active or convalescent COVID-19. J is TRBJ2-3 and V is TRBV5-4, with TRBD2 identical over 7 bases. The CDR3 region is CASSLRDYTDTQYF. Here the CDR3 DNA reads TGTGCCAGCAGCTTGAGGGACTACACAGATACGCAGTATTTT.